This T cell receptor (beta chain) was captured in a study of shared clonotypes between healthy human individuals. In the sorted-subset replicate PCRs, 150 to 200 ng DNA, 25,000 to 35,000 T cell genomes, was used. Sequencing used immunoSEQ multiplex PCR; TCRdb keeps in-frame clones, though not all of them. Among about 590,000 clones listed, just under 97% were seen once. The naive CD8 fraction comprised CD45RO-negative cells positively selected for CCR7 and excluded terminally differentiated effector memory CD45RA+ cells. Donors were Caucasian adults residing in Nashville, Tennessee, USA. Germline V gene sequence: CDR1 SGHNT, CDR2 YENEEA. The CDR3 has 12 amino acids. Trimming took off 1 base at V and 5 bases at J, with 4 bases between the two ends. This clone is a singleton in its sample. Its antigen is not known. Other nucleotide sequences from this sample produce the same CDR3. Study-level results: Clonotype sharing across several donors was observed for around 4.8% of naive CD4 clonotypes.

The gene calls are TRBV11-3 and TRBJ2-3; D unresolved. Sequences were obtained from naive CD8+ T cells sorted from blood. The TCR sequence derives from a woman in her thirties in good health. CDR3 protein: CASSLGEDTQYF. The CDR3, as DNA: TGTGCCAGCAGCTTAGGGGAAGATACGCAGTATTTT.